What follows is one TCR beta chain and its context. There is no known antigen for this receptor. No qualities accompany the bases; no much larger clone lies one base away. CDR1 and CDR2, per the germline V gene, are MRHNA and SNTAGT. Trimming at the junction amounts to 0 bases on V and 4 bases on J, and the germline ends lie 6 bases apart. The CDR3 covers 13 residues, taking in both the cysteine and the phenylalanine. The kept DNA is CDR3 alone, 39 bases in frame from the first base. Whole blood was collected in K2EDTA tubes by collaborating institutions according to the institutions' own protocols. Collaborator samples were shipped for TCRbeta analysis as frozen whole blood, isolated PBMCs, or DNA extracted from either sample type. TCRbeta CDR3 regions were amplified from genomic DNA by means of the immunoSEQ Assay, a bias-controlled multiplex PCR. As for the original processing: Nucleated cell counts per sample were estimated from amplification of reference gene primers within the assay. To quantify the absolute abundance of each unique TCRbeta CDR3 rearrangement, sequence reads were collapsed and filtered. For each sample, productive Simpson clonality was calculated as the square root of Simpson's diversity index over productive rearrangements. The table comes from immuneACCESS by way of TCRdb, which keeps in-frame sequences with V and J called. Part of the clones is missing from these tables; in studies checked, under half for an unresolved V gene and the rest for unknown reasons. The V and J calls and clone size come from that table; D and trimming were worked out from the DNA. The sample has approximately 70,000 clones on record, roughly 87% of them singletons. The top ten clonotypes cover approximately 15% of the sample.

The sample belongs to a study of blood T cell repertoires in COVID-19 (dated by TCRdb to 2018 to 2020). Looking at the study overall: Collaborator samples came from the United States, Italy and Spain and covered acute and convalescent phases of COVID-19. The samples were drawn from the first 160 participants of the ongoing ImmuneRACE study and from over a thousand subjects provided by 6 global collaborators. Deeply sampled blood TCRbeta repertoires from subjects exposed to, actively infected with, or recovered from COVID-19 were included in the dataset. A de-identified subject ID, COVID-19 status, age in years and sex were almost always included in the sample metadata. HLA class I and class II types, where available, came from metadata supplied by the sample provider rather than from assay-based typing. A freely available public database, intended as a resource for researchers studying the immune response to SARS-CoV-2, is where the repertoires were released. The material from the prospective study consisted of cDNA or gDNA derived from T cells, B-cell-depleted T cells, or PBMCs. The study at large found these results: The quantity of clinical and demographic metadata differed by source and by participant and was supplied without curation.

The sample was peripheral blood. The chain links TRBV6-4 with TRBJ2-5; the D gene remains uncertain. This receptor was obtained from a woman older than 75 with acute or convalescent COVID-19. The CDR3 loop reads CASSDSTGETQYF. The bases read TGTGCCAGCAGTGACTCTACCGGAGAGACCCAGTACTTC.